A single sample is the source of the 24 T cell receptor beta chains below, sequenced in a study of siplizumab effects on memory and regulatory T cells. The protocol was immunoSEQ multiplex PCR, while the TCRdb copy is restricted to in-frame clones and leaves out a portion. The sample holds some 97,000 clones, approximately 92% seen once. The sequenced material came from CD4+ T cells sorted from blood. Receptor source: a human donor in good health.

The V gene is TRBV28, the J gene TRBJ1-2; no reliable D call. This CDR3 spans 13 amino acids. V lost 6 bases to trimming and J lost 5 bases, with 13 bases between them. Per germline, CDR1 MDHEN and CDR2 SYDVKM. The CDR3 loop reads CASRITDGYGYTF. CDR3 DNA sequence: TGTGCCAGCAGGATTACGGATGGGTATGGCTACACCTTC.

The gene calls are TRBV28 and TRBJ1-2; a weak D match, TRBD1 (5 bases). The CDR3 is 13 amino acids. From germline, CDR1 is MDHEN and CDR2 SYDVKM. V shed 11 bases and J shed 1 base, with 14 bases lying between them. Here the CDR3 DNA reads TGTGCCGCGAAGGGGTACGGTAACTATGGCTACACCTTC. It encodes CAAKGYGNYGYTF.

The rearrangement joins TRBV6-1 to TRBJ1-6; D not resolved. CDR3 size: 15 residues. In germline, CDR1 is MNHNS, CDR2 SASEGT. Trimming removed 0 bases at V and 7 bases at J, with 10 bases between. The CDR3 protein is CASSEASDGNSPLHF. The CDR3 DNA is TGTGCCAGCAGTGAAGCCTCCGACGGGAATTCACCCCTCCACTTT.

The chain has TRBV4-3 and TRBJ2-3, with 10 bases that match TRBD2. With V trimmed by 3 bases and J by 6 bases, 12 bases remained unmatched. Germline V CDR1 and CDR2: LGHNA, YSLEER. The CDR3 sequence is 17 residues long. The CDR3 here is CASSQYGAGGRLDTQYF. CDR3 coding DNA: TGCGCCAGCAGCCAGTATGGAGCGGGGGGGAGGCTGGATACGCAGTATTTT.

J is TRBJ1-5 and V is TRBV10-2; 10 bases line up with TRBD1. There are 19 residues in the CDR3. Germline CDR1 and CDR2: WSHSY and SAAADI. V trimming: 1 base; J trimming: 5 bases; junction bases outside the gene matches: 14. The chain's CDR3 is CASSEFRSRDRGGDQPQHF. The CDR3 coding sequence is TGCGCCAGCAGTGAGTTTCGCTCCCGGGACAGGGGAGGAGATCAGCCCCAGCATTTT.

This clone was detected a few times. V gene TRBV30 combines with J gene TRBJ2-5, with TRBD1 as a possible D gene (8 bases). Looked up from germline, CDR1 is GTSNPN and CDR2 is SVGIG (reference sequence). The CDR3 has 14 residues. V lost 6 bases to trimming and J lost 5 bases, with 19 bases between them. For the CDR3, the DNA is TGTGCCTGTAAATCCACAGGGGGAGGGGAGACCCAGTACTTC. This codes for CACKSTGGGETQYF.

The chain links TRBV7-3 to TRBJ2-3; no clear D gene. Germline V gene data show CDR1 as SGHTA and CDR2 as FQGTGA. V was shortened by 5 bases and J by 1 base, with 7 bases between the two germline ends. The length of the CDR3 is 13 residues. The CDR3 nucleotides read TGTGCCAGCAGCCCCATGGGCACAGATACGCAGTATTTT. Encoded protein: CASSPMGTDTQYF.

V usage is TRBV15 and J usage is TRBJ1-2; D unresolved. Trimming removed 0 bases from V and 4 bases from J, with 12 bases in between. CDR3 length equals 15 residues. CDR1 is LNHNV and CDR2 is YYDKDF in the germline V gene (reference sequence). The CDR3 loop reads CATSRDRVSPYGYTF. The CDR3, as DNA: TGTGCCACCAGCAGAGATCGCGTCAGTCCCTATGGCTACACCTTC.

The rearrangement links TRBV30 to TRBJ1-3; TRBD1 matches at 9 bases. Germline CDR1 and CDR2: GTSNPN and SVGIG (reference sequence). The CDR3 has 16 amino acids. The J segment lost 0 bases and the V segment lost 4 bases, leaving 7 bases of the junction unmatched. CDR3 in DNA: TGTGCCTGGAAAGGGCGGGACAGGGTCTCTGGAAACACCATATATTTT. Protein: CAWKGRDRVSGNTIYF.

This clone was observed a handful of times. The chain carries TRBV19 and TRBJ1-6; maybe TRBD1 (5 bases). Germline CDR1 LNHDA, CDR2 SQIVND (reference sequence). This CDR3 contains 14 residues. Trimming took 3 bases from V and 8 from J, leaving 11 bases between them. The CDR3 sequence is CASSIGRADSPLHF. In nucleotides, the CDR3 is TGTGCCAGTAGTATTGGCAGGGCGGATTCACCCCTCCACTTT.

This clone came up a few times. The chain has TRBV7-8 and TRBJ1-2; D might be TRBD1 (6 bases). V lost 5 bases and J 4 bases, leaving 17 bases between the germline ends. CDR3 length equals 15 residues. Germline lookup yields CDR1 SGHVS and CDR2 FQNEAQ. CDR3 amino acids: CASSPTQGLSYGYTF. CDR3 DNA sequence: TGTGCCAGCAGCCCCACCCAGGGGCTGAGCTATGGCTACACCTTC. Based on the CDR3 plus reference TRBV7-8 and TRBJ1-2, the full variable domain is GAGVSQSPRYKVAKRGQDVALRCDPISGHVSLFWYQQALGQGPEFLTYFQNEAQLDKSGLPSDRFFAERPEGSVSTLKIQRTQQEDSAVYLCASSPTQGLSYGYTFGSGTRLTVV.

The CDR3 reads CAGQGVNEKLFF. The CDR3 DNA reads TGTGCCGGACAGGGAGTTAATGAAAAACTGTTTTTT. The chain couples TRBV7-9 to TRBJ1-4, with 8 bases matching TRBD1. Germline loops: CDR1 SEHNR, CDR2 FQNEAQ (reference sequence). CDR3 length equals 12 residues. Trimming removed 11 bases from V and 4 bases from J; junction bases left unmatched: 3. Together with reference TRBV7-9 and TRBJ1-4, the CDR3 gives the full variable domain: DTGVSQNPRHKITKRGQNVTFRCDPISEHNRLYWYRQTLGQGPEFLTYFQNEAQLEKSRLLSDRFSAERPKGSFSTLEIQRTEQGDSAMYLCAGQGVNEKLFFGSGTQLSVL.

This clone was detected a few times. This chain connects TRBV30 to TRBJ1-4, with D unresolved. V was clipped by 4 bases and J by 7 bases, with 13 bases between them. The CDR3 covers 13 residues. Germline V gene lookup returns CDR1 GTSNPN and CDR2 SVGIG (reference sequence). The CDR3 spells CAWTSDRSEKLFF. The CDR3 region has the DNA TGTGCCTGGACCTCGGACCGGAGTGAAAAACTGTTTTTT.

V usage is TRBV6-1 and J usage is TRBJ2-7; 7 positions agree with TRBD1. This CDR3 region has 14 residues. The V and J ends lost 7 bases and 3 bases, in that order; junction bases with no gene match: 9. CDR1 MNHNS and CDR2 SASEGT come from the germline V gene. CDR3 sequence reads: CASTKGDSLYEQYF. The CDR3 DNA follows: TGTGCCAGCACCAAGGGGGACAGTCTCTACGAGCAGTACTTC.

The V gene is TRBV4-3, the J gene TRBJ1-3, with D possibly being TRBD1 (5 bases). Germline V gene data show CDR1 as LGHNA and CDR2 as YSLEER. Trimming pared 0 bases from V and 4 bases from J, leaving 16 bases between. This CDR3 is 17 amino acids long. CDR3 bases: TGCGCCAGCAGCCAAGATGTCGGGACTAAAGGGGGAAACACCATATATTTT. Residues: CASSQDVGTKGGNTIYF.

J is TRBJ1-5 and V is TRBV6-4, with TRBD1 identical over 7 bases. Germline values: CDR1 MRHNA, CDR2 SNTAGT. V gave up 4 bases and J gave up 5 bases; unmatched junction bases: 11. CDR3 length equals 16 residues. CDR3 region: CASSGWAGGFDQPQHF. CDR3 in DNA: TGTGCCAGCAGTGGTTGGGCAGGGGGTTTCGATCAGCCCCAGCATTTT.

About this clone itself: An end of the junction does not agree with germline; a read error may underlie this. The chain couples TRBV5-1 to TRBJ1-6; maybe TRBD1 (5 bases). The CDR3 is made up of 15 amino acids. Germline V CDR1 and CDR2: SGHRS, YFSETQ. In DNA form, the CDR3 reads TGCGCCAGCAGCCCCAGGGTAATGGAAAATTCACCCTTCCACTTT. Amino acids: CASSPRVMENSPFHF.

The gene calls are TRBV6-1 and TRBJ1-2; D gene ambiguous. Germline loops: CDR1 MNHNS, CDR2 SASEGT. V was pared by 7 bases and J by 4 bases, with 10 bases between. The CDR3 consists of 12 residues. The CDR3 here is CASNQLIYGYTF. The CDR3 DNA sequence: TGTGCCAGCAACCAGCTCATCTATGGCTACACCTTC.

The V gene is TRBV7-9, the J gene TRBJ1-6; 11 bases fit TRBD1. Trimming removed 5 bases from V and 0 bases from J; junction bases left unmatched: 6. Per germline, CDR1 SEHNR and CDR2 FQNEAQ (reference sequence). The CDR3 is 18 amino acids. The CDR3 spells CASSDGQGANSYNSPLHF. The DNA for the CDR3 is TGTGCCAGCAGCGATGGACAGGGGGCGAACTCCTATAATTCACCCCTCCACTTT.

The chain carries TRBV6-1 and TRBJ2-4; D ambiguous. The CDR3 loop spans 15 amino acids. The germline CDR1 and CDR2 sequences are MNHNS and SASEGT. V shed 1 base and J shed 3 bases, with 10 bases lying between them. Here the CDR3 DNA reads TGTGCCAGCAGTGAAGGCAGGCGAGGCAAAAACATTCAGTACTTC. It translates to CASSEGRRGKNIQYF.

The chain links TRBV18 to TRBJ1-1, with 8 bases aligning to TRBD1. Germline V gene data show CDR1 as KGHSH and CDR2 as LQKENI. Trimming at V came to 3 bases and at J to 0 bases, leaving 9 bases not matched to a gene. This CDR3 contains 17 residues. CDR3 loop: CASSPRRGPPLNTEAFF. In DNA, the CDR3 is TGTGCCAGCTCACCCCGCAGGGGGCCCCCCCTGAACACTGAAGCTTTCTTT. Full variable domain (rest looked up from reference TRBV18 and TRBJ1-1): NAGVMQNPRHLVRRRGQEARLRCSPMKGHSHVYWYRQLPEEGLKFMVYLQKENIIDESGMPKERFSAEFPKEGPSILRIQQVVRGDSAAYFCASSPRRGPPLNTEAFFGQGTRLTVV.

The rearrangement joins TRBV5-1 to TRBJ2-4; unclear D gene. Trimming took 3 bases from V and 8 from J, leaving 18 bases between them. The germline CDR1 and CDR2 sequences are SGHRS and YFSETQ. The CDR3 sequence is 15 residues long. CDR3 DNA sequence: TGCGCCAGCAGCTCCCGGACCGGTGGCCGTGACATTCAGTACTTC. This gives the protein CASSSRTGGRDIQYF.

The chain combines TRBV7-2 with TRBJ1-6; weak D call: TRBD1 (5 bases). Germline V lookup: CDR1 SGHTA, CDR2 FQGNSA. The CDR3 is 15 residues long. Trimming left V 4 bases short and J 10 bases short, with 17 bases between. The CDR3 DNA reads as TGTGCCAGCAGCTGGGGACGGAAACTTTTCTCACCCCTCCACTTT. It specifies CASSWGRKLFSPLHF.

The chain is built from TRBV18 and TRBJ2-7; D unresolved. This CDR3 contains 15 residues. Germline CDR1 KGHSH, CDR2 LQKENI. V was clipped by 0 bases and J by 1 base, with 10 bases between them. CDR3 bases: TGTGCCAGCTCACCACCTCTTCTCAAATCCTACGAGCAGTACTTC. Encoded protein: CASSPPLLKSYEQYF.